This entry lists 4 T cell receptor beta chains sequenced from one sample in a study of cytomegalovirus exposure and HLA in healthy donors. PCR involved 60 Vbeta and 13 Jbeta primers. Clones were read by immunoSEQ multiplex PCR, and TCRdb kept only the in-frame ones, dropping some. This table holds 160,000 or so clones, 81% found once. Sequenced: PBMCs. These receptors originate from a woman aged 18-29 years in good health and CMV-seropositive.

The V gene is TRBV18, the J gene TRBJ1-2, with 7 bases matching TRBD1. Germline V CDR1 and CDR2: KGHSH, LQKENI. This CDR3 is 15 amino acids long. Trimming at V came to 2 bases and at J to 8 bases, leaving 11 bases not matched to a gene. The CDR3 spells CASSPRGQVRDGYTF. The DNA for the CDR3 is TGTGCCAGCTCACCAAGGGGGCAGGTCAGGGACGGCTACACCTTC. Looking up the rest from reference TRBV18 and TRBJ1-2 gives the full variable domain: NAGVMQNPRHLVRRRGQEARLRCSPMKGHSHVYWYRQLPEEGLKFMVYLQKENIIDESGMPKERFSAEFPKEGPSILRIQQVVRGDSAAYFCASSPRGQVRDGYTFGSGTRLTVV.

CDR3 region: CASSLVSGGSYEQYF. Here the CDR3 DNA reads TGTGCCAGCAGCTTAGTAAGCGGGGGTTCCTACGAGCAGTACTTC. This chain connects TRBV7-9 to TRBJ2-7, with 8 nucleotides matching TRBD2. Looked up from germline, CDR1 is SEHNR and CDR2 is FQNEAQ (reference sequence). Trimming cost V 1 base and J 1 base; bases outside gene matches: 3. The CDR3 runs 15 residues.

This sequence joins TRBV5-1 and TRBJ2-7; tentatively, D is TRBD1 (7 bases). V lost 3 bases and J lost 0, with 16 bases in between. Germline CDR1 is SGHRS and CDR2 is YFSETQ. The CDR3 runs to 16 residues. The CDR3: CASSSSPRGDSYEQYF. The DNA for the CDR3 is TGCGCCAGCAGCTCCAGCCCCAGGGGGGACTCCTACGAGCAGTACTTC.

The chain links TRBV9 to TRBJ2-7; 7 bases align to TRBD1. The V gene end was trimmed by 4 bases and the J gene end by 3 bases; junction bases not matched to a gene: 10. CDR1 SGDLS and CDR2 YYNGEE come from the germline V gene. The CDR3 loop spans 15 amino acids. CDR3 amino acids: CASSLTGDSNYEQYF. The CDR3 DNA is TGTGCCAGCAGCCTAACCGGGGACAGCAACTACGAGCAGTACTTC.